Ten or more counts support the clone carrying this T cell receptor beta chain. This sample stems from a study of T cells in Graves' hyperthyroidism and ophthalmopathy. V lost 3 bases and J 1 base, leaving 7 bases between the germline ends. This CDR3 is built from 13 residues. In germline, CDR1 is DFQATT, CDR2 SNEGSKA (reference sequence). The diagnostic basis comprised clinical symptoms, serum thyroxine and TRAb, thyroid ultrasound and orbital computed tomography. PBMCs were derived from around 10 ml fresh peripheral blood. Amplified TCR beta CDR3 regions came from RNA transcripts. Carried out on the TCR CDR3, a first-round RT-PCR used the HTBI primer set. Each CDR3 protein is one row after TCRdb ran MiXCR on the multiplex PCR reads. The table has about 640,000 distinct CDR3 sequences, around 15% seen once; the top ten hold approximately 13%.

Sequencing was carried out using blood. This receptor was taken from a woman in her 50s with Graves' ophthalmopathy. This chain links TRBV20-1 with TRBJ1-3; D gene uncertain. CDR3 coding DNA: TGCAGTGCTAGGTCGGTTTCTGGAAACACCATATATTTT. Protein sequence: CSARSVSGNTIYF.